The 15 T cell receptor beta chains reported below all come from one sample, sequenced in a study of cytomegalovirus exposure and HLA in healthy donors. PCR used 60 Vbeta primers and 13 Jbeta primers. TCRdb's copy holds only in-frame clones and misses some; the assay was immunoSEQ multiplex PCR. The sample includes 180,000 or so clones, 80% to 90% seen only once; the top ten take 7.5% to 10%. Sequenced input: PBMCs. Receptor source: a man aged 18 to 35 in good health and CMV-seropositive.

The chain couples TRBV12-2 to TRBJ2-3; TRBD2 reflects the table's D call only, with no check against the DNA. TRBV12-2 has pseudogene status. This CDR3 has 18 amino acids. The CDR3 protein is CASRSQATGRHSTDTQYF. CDR3 coding DNA: TGTGCAAGTCGCTCACAGGCCACGGGGAGGCATAGCACAGATACGCAGTATTTT.

V gene TRBV7-2 combines with J gene TRBJ1-2; D is ambiguous. The CDR3 spans 14 residues. Trimming left V 2 bases short and J 2 bases short, with 9 bases between. Germline CDR1 and CDR2: SGHTA and FQGNSA. CDR3 sequence: CASSLYSTNYGYTF. Here the CDR3 DNA reads TGTGCCAGCAGCTTATACAGTACAAACTATGGCTACACCTTC. The variable domain in full, with the rest retrieved from reference TRBV7-2 and TRBJ1-2, is GAGVSQSPSNKVTEKGKDVELRCDPISGHTALYWYRQSLGQGLEFLIYFQGNSAPDKSGLPSDRFSAERTGGSVSTLTIQRTQQEDSAVYLCASSLYSTNYGYTFGSGTRLTVV.

On this clone: Compared with germline, one end of the junction differs, possibly owing to a read error. The chain is built from TRBV5-6 and TRBJ2-1; 12 nucleotides agree with TRBD2. This CDR3 spans 18 amino acids. Per the germline V gene, CDR1 is SGHDT and CDR2 is YYEEEE. The CDR3 DNA sequence: TGTGCCAGCATCTTGGGAGGGCTAGCGGGGGGGATCTACAATGAGCAGTTCTTC. This encodes CASILGGLAGGIYNEQFF.

The chain uses TRBV7-6 and TRBJ1-6; possible D gene TRBD1, 5 bases. This CDR3 has 14 amino acids. V lost 6 bases and J 9 bases, leaving 15 bases between the germline ends. Germline V gene data show CDR1 as SGHVS and CDR2 as FNYEAQ. In nucleotides, the CDR3 is TGTGCCAGCAGTCCCAGGGAGGGAAGTTCACCCCTCCACTTT. It translates to CASSPREGSSPLHF.

This chain uses TRBV28 with TRBJ2-3; D possibly corresponds to TRBD1 (6 bases). Germline V gene lookup returns CDR1 MDHEN and CDR2 SYDVKM. The V end lost 6 bases, the J end lost 0 bases, and 13 bases lay between the germline ends. This CDR3 is built from 15 residues. This chain's CDR3 is CASSFTGSSTDTQYF. In DNA, the CDR3 is TGTGCCAGCAGCTTTACAGGGTCTAGCACAGATACGCAGTATTTT. Full variable domain (outside the CDR3, taken from reference TRBV28 and TRBJ2-3): DVKVTQSSRYLVKRTGEKVFLECVQDMDHENMFWYRQDPGLGLRLIYFSYDVKMKEKGDIPEGYSVSREKKERFSLILESASTNQTSMYLCASSFTGSSTDTQYFGPGTRLTVL.

This rearrangement joins TRBV25-1 to TRBJ1-5; TRBD1 aligns across 7 bases. CDR3 length: 15 residues. Germline CDR1 and CDR2: MGHDK and SYGVNS. V dropped 3 bases and J dropped 3; count of bases not matched to a gene: 5. CDR3 loop: CASSDRDSYNQPQHF. Here the CDR3 DNA reads TGTGCCAGCAGTGACCGGGACAGCTACAATCAGCCCCAGCATTTT.

The rearrangement links TRBV5-1 to TRBJ2-1, with 8 positions matching TRBD2. Per germline, CDR1 SGHRS and CDR2 YFSETQ. This CDR3 is 17 amino acids long. V lost 2 bases, J lost 0 bases, and 7 bases stayed unmatched. The CDR3 spells CASSLGTRSRSYNEQFF. The CDR3 region has the DNA TGCGCCAGCAGCTTAGGGACTAGATCCCGCTCCTACAATGAGCAGTTCTTC.

V gene TRBV19 combines with J gene TRBJ1-2; weak D call: TRBD1 (5 bases). The CDR3 consists of 12 residues. In germline, CDR1 is LNHDA, CDR2 SQIVND (reference sequence). The V gene lost 6 bases and the J gene lost 1 base, with 6 bases spanning the gap. CDR3 nucleotides: TGTGCCAGTAGGACAGTTAACTATGGCTACACCTTC. Its protein product is CASRTVNYGYTF. Based on the CDR3 plus reference TRBV19 and TRBJ1-2, the full variable domain is DGGITQSPKYLFRKEGQNVTLSCEQNLNHDAMYWYRQDPGQGLRLIYYSQIVNDFQKGDIAEGYSVSREKKESFPLTVTSAQKNPTAFYLCASRTVNYGYTFGSGTRLTVV.

This sequence joins TRBV5-5 and TRBJ2-6, with D perhaps matching TRBD1 (5 bases). Germline V gene lookup returns CDR1 SGHKS and CDR2 YYEKEE (reference sequence). V lost 5 bases and J lost 2, with 14 bases in between. The CDR3 contains 16 residues. Written as DNA, the CDR3 is TGTGCCAGCAGTTATCTCCCAGGGACTGGGGCCAACGTCCTGACTTTC. Translating it yields CASSYLPGTGANVLTF.

In its sample, this clone was seen a few times. The chain uses TRBV5-4 and TRBJ1-3, with 9 bases identical to TRBD1. This CDR3 is 17 amino acids long. Germline V gene sequence: CDR1 SGHNT, CDR2 YYREEE (reference sequence). Unmatched junction bases numbered 12, after V lost 4 bases and J lost 4 bases. The CDR3 DNA follows: TGTGCCAGCAGCCCGACGGGGGGACAGGGTCTGGGAAACACCATATATTTT. Its translation is CASSPTGGQGLGNTIYF.

For the CDR3, the DNA is TGTGCCAGCAGTTTATTTTTGGGACAGGGCCAAGAGACCCAGTACTTC. Translated, it gives CASSLFLGQGQETQYF. This chain uses TRBV27 with TRBJ2-5, with 9 bases identical to TRBD1. CDR3 length: 16 residues. Germline loops: CDR1 MNHEY, CDR2 SMNVEV (reference sequence). V trimming: 1 base; J trimming: 1 base; junction bases outside the gene matches: 4.

The DNA for the CDR3 is TGTGCCAGCAGCCCTGGGACTGTGAGCTCCTACGAGCAGTACTTC. Residues: CASSPGTVSSYEQYF. The rearrangement uses TRBV7-8 and TRBJ2-7; a weak D match, TRBD2 (6 bases). V dropped 5 bases and J dropped 0 bases, with 14 bases sitting between them. The V gene's germline CDR1 is SGHVS and CDR2 FQNEAQ. The CDR3 spans 15 residues.

V gene TRBV15 combines with J gene TRBJ2-7, with 9 bases lining up with TRBD1. With 5 bases clipped from V and 0 bases from J, the junction kept 2 bases outside the gene matches. The germline CDR1 and CDR2 sequences are LNHNV and YYDKDF (reference sequence). The CDR3 sequence is 14 residues long. Here the CDR3 DNA reads TGTGCCACCAGCGGGACAGGGAGCTCCTACGAGCAGTACTTC. This codes for CATSGTGSSYEQYF.

V and J are TRBV5-6 and TRBJ2-5; a possible D gene is TRBD1 (5 bases). This CDR3 comprises 14 residues. V dropped 4 bases and J dropped 5 bases, with 15 bases sitting between them. Germline V gives CDR1 SGHDT, CDR2 YYEEEE. The CDR3 spells CASSHQGFGETQYF. The CDR3 DNA sequence: TGTGCCAGCAGCCACCAGGGATTTGGGGAGACCCAGTACTTC.

The chain couples TRBV5-1 to TRBJ1-6, with D maybe TRBD1 (5 bases). Germline loops: CDR1 SGHRS, CDR2 YFSETQ. Trimming took off 0 bases at V and 9 bases at J, with 22 bases between the two ends. This CDR3 contains 18 residues. The CDR3 loop reads CASSLVGGGTVSGSPLHF. Written as DNA, the CDR3 is TGCGCCAGCAGCTTGGTTGGGGGGGGAACCGTGTCGGGTTCACCCCTCCACTTT.